The present entry profiles one T cell receptor beta chain with its context. Its target is unknown. The sample is drawn from a study of T-cell memory formation after mild COVID-19. Findings of the study overall: The appearance of some responding clones in pre-infection memory suggested that cross-reactive memory joined.

Trimming left V 3 bases short and J 0 bases short, with 5 bases between. The CDR3 consists of 13 residues. TCRdb ran MiXCR on the 5' RACE reads and lists one entry per CDR3 protein. Among approximately 290,000 distinct CDR3 sequences listed, 15% to 20% were seen once. The chain uses TRBV12-3 or TRBV12-4 and TRBJ2-5; no definite D call. This TCR came from a man between 18 and 29 years old who had mild COVID-19 (a few samples of this study predate the infection). Cell type and time point are not known. Sequencing was done on a sample of PBMCs or a T cell subset sorted from them (not recorded which). The CDR3 sequence is CASSFMYQETQYF. The DNA of the CDR3 is TGTGCCAGCAGTTTTATGTACCAAGAGACCCAGTACTTC.